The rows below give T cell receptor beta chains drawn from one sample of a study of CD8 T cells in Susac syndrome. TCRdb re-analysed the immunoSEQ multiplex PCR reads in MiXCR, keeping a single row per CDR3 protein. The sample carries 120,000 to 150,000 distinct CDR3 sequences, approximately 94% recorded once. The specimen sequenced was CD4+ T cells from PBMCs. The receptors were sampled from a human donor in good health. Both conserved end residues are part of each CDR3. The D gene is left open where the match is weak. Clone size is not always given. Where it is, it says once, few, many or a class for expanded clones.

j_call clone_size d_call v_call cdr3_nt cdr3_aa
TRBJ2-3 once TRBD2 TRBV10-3 TGTGCCATCATGCGGGAGGGCACAGATACGCAGTATTTT CAIMREGTDTQYF
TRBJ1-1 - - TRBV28 TGTGCCAGCAGTTTAATCCAGAAGAACACTGAAGCTTTCTTT CASSLIQKNTEAFF
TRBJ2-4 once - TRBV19 TGTGCCAGTATGCGGTTGGACATTCAGTACTTC CASMRLDIQYF
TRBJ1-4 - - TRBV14 TGTGCCAGCAGCCAATTCGCGGTGGGAACTAATGAAAAACTGTTTTTT CASSQFAVGTNEKLFF
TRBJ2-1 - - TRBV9 TGTGCCAGCAGCGACCTACCCTCCAATGAGCAGTTCTTC CASSDLPSNEQFF
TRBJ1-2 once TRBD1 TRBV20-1 TGCAGTGCTAGGGGGCAGGGACAGGGATTTTATGGCTACACCTTC CSARGQGQGFYGYTF
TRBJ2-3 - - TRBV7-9 TGTGCCAGCAGTTACCAGTCCACAGATACGCAGTATTTT CASSYQSTDTQYF
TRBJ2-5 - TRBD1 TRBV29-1 TGCAGCGCTGGGACAGTGAGAAAAGAGACCCAGTACTTC CSAGTVRKETQYF
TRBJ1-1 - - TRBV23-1 TGCGCCAGCAGTCAAGGCAAAAGAGACACTGAAGCTTTCTTT CASSQGKRDTEAFF
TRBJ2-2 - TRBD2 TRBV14 TGTGCCAGCAGCCAAACTAGCGGGATCCTGCCCGGGGAGCTGTTTTTT CASSQTSGILPGELFF
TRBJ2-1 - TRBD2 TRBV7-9 TGTGCCAGCAGCTTAAGCGGGACCTTCGATGAGCAGTTCTTC CASSLSGTFDEQFF
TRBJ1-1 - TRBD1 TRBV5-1 TGCGCCAGCAGCTTGGGGGGACAGTACAAGGTGAACACTGAAGCTTTCTTT CASSLGGQYKVNTEAFF
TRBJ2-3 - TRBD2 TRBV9 TGTGCCAGCAGCTTCCGGACTAGCGCAGATACGCAGTATTTT CASSFRTSADTQYF
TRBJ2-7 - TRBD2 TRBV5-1 TGCGCCAGCAGCGCGAGGGGGACTAGCGGGAGTCTCCCCTACGAGCAGTACTTC CASSARGTSGSLPYEQYF
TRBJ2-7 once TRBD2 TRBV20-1 TGCAGTGCTACACCCGGTCCTAGCGGGGAGCAGTACTTC CSATPGPSGEQYF
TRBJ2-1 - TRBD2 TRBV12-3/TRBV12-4 TGTGCCAGCAGCCCAGTTCCCGGGAGGGCCGGCAATGAGCAGTTCTTC CASSPVPGRAGNEQFF
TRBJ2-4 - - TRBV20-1 TGCAGTGCTAGAGACCCGATTACTAGCGTAAAGGGGGAAAACATTCAGTACTTC CSARDPITSVKGENIQYF
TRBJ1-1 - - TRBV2 TGTGCCAGCAGTGAGGCAAGGCGGTACACTGAAGCTTTCTTT CASSEARRYTEAFF
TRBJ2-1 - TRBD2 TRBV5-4 TGTGCCAGCAGCCTATCCCGAAGCGGGAGGGGGAACAATGAGCAGTTCTTC CASSLSRSGRGNNEQFF
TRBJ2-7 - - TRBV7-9 TGTGCCAGCAGCTCCCATATTAGGATGTACGAGCAGTACTTC CASSSHIRMYEQYF
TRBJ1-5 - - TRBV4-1 TGCGCCAGCAGCCTGGACGGGACCCTTCAGCCCCAGCATTTT CASSLDGTLQPQHF
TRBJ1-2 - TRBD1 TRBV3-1 TGTGCCAGCAGCCTCATAGGGACAGGGGGCGACTACACCTTC CASSLIGTGGDYTF
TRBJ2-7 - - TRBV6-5 TGTGCCAGCAGTTATGTCCAATCGTCGTACGAGCAGTACTTC CASSYVQSSYEQYF
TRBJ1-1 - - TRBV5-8 TGTGCCAGCCCCTTGGACACTGAAGCTTTCTTT CASPLDTEAFF
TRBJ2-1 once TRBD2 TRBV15 TGTGCCACCAGCAGAGGCGGGCTAGCGGGAGAGCATGAGCAGTTCTTC CATSRGGLAGEHEQFF
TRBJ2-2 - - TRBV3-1 TGTGCCAGCAGCCCCCTGTCGTTTAACGGGGAGCTGTTTTTT CASSPLSFNGELFF
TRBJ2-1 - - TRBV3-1 TGTGCCAGCAGCCAAGTTTATGGGTCCACCCCCTACAATGAGCAGTTCTTC CASSQVYGSTPYNEQFF
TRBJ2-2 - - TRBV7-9 TGTGCCAGCAGCTTAGTGTTCGGACAATACACCGGGGAGCTGTTTTTT CASSLVFGQYTGELFF
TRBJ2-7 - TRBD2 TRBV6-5 TGTGCCAGCAGTTCCTTAGCGGGAGGAATCTACGAGCAGTACTTC CASSSLAGGIYEQYF
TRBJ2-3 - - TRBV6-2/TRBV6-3 TGTGCCAGCAGTTCCCCGCCCGGGGCTACGCAGTATTTT CASSSPPGATQYF
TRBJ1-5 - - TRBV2 TGTGCCAGCAGTTTTAGTTCTAGTGCGGCAGCCCATAGCAATCAGCCCCAGCATTTT CASSFSSSAAAHSNQPQHF
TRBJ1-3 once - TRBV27 TGTGCCAGCAGAGAATTGGGGGGGAACACCATATATTTT CASRELGGNTIYF
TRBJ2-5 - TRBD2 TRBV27 TGTGCCAGCAGTTTATCTAGCGGGCTGCGGGAGACCCAGTACTTC CASSLSSGLRETQYF
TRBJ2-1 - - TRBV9 TGTGCCAGCAGCGTAGCGGAGTACAATGAGCAGTTCTTC CASSVAEYNEQFF
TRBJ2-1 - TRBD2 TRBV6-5 TGTGCCAGCAGTTACTTAGCGGGAGGGCCAAGGAATGAGCAGTTCTTC CASSYLAGGPRNEQFF
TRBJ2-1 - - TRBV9 TGTGCCAGCAGCACAGACCCGTACAATGAGCAGTTCTTC CASSTDPYNEQFF
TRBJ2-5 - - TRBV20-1 TGCAGTGCTAGGGCCCTCGAGACCCAGTACTTC CSARALETQYF
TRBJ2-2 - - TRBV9 TGTGCCAGCAGCCCCACTCCGACCCGTGGGGCCGGGGAGCTGTTTTTT CASSPTPTRGAGELFF